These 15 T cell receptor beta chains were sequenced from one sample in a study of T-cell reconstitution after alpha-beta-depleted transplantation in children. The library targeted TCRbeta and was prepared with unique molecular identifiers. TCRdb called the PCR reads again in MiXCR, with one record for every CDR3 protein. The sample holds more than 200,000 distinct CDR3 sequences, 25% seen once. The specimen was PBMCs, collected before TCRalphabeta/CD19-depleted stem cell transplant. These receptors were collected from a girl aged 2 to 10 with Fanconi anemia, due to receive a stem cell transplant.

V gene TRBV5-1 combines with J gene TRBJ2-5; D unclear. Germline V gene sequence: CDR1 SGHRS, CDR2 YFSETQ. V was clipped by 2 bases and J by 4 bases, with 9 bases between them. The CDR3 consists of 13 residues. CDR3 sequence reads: CASSFSARETQYF. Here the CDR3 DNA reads TGCGCCAGCAGCTTTAGTGCTCGAGAGACCCAGTACTTC.

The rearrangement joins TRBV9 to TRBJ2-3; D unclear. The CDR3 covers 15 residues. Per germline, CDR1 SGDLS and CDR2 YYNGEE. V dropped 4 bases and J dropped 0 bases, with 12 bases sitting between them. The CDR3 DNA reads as TGTGCCAGCAGCCCAGTGCCCCTAAGCACAGATACGCAGTATTTT. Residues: CASSPVPLSTDTQYF.

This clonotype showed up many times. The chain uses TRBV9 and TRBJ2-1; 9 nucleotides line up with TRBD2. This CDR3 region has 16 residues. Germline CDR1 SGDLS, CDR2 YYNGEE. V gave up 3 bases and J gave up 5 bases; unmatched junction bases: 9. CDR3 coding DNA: TGTGCCAGCAGCGCAACCGGGACTAGCTACAACAATGAGCAGTTCTTC. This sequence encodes CASSATGTSYNNEQFF.

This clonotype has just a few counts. CDR3 sequence: CASSYTPDRVIDTQYF. As DNA, the CDR3 is TGTGCCAGCAGTTACACACCGGACAGGGTGATAGATACGCAGTATTTT. The rearrangement links TRBV6-5 to TRBJ2-3, with 8 bases that match TRBD1. Per germline, CDR1 MNHEY and CDR2 SVGAGI. Trimming took 2 bases from V and 5 from J; bases not matched to a gene: 9. CDR3 length equals 16 residues.

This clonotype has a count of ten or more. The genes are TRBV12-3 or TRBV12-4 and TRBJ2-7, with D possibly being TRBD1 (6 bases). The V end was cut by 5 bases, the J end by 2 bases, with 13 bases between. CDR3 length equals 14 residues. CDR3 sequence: CASSLDSFTYEQYF. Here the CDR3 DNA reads TGTGCCAGCAGTCTGGACAGTTTCACCTACGAGCAGTACTTC.

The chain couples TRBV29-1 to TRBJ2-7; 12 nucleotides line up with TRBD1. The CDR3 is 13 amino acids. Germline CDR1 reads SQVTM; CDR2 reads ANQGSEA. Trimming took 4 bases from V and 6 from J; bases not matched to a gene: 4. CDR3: CSVVRDRGPEQYF. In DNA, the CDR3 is TGCAGCGTTGTCCGGGACAGGGGGCCCGAGCAGTACTTC.

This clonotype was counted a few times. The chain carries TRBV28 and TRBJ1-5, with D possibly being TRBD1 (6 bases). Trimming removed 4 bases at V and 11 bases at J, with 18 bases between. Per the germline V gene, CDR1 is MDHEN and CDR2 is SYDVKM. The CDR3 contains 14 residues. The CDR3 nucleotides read TGTGCCAGCAGTTCTCGGACAGTGCTTGGGGCCCAGCATTTT. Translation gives CASSSRTVLGAQHF.

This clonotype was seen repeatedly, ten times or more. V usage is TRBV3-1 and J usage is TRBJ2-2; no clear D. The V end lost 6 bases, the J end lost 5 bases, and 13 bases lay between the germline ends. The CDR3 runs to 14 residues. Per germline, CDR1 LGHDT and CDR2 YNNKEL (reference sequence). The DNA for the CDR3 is TGTGCCAGCAGTCAAAAGAGGAGAACCGGGGAGCTGTTTTTT. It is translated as CASSQKRRTGELFF.

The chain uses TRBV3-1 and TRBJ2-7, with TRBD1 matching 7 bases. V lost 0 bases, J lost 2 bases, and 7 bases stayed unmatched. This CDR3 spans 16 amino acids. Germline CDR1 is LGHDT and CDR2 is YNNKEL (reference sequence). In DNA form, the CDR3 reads TGTGCCAGCAGCCAAGATCTACAGGGGTTGGCCTACGAGCAGTACTTC. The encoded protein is CASSQDLQGLAYEQYF.

CDR3 nucleotides: TGCAGCGTTGATGAGGGTGCCCTCTCTGGAAACACCATATATTTT. It is translated as CSVDEGALSGNTIYF. The chain links TRBV29-1 to TRBJ1-3; D call uncertain. With 3 bases removed from V and 0 bases from J, the gap between germline ends came to 12 bases. CDR3 size: 15 residues. Germline V lookup: CDR1 SQVTM, CDR2 ANQGSEA.

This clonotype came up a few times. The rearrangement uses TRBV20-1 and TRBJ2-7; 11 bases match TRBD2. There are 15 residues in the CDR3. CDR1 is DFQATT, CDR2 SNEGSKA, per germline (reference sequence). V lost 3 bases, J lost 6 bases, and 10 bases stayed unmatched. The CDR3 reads CSASGPTSGRREQYF. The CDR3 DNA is TGCAGTGCTAGTGGACCCACTAGCGGGAGACGCGAGCAGTACTTC.

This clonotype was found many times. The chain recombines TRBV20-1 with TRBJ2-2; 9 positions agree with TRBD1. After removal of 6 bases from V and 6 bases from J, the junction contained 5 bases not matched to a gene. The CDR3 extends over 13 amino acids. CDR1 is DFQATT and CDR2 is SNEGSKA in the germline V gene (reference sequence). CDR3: CSANRQGAGELFF. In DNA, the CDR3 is TGCAGTGCGAACCGACAGGGGGCCGGGGAGCTGTTTTTT.

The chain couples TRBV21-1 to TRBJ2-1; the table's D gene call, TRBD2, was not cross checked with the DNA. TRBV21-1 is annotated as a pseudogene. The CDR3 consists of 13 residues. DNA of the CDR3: TGTGCCAGCAGCAAAAAAGGAGGCAATGAGCAGTTCTTC. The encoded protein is CASSKKGGNEQFF.

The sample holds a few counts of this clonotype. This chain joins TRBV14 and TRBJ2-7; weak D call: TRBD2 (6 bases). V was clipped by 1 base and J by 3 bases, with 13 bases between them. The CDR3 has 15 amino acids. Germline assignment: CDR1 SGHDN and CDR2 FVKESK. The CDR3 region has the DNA TGTGCCAGCAGCCAAGGCTTCGGAGGGTTCTACGAGCAGTACTTC. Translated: CASSQGFGGFYEQYF.

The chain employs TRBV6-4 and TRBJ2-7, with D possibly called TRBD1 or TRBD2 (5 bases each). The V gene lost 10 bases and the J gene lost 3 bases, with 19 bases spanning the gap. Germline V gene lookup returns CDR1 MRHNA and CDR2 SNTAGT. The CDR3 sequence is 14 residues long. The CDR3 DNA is TGTGCCAACTTAAGAGGGGTCCTAAACTACGAGCAGTACTTC. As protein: CANLRGVLNYEQYF.